The rows below give T cell receptor beta chains drawn from one sample of a study of blood T cell repertoires in COVID-19. This table comes from immunoSEQ multiplex PCR, and its TCRdb copy is limited to in-frame clones, with some not included. The table has around 65,000 clones, roughly 81% seen once. The specimen sequenced was peripheral blood. These receptors were collected from an elderly man with acute or convalescent COVID-19. The conserved cysteine and the conserved F or W are not part of the CDR3 here. Fields, in order: V gene, CDR3 protein.

TRBV10-3 AIRIAGGYEQF
TRBV5-1 ASSYGTGGDEQY
TRBV5-1 ASSFGTGGQTQY
TRBV27 ASSHQTGHGYT
TRBV7-8 ASSSLGEGSGYT
TRBV28 ASSLVRFGTGPEGNQPQH
TRBV5-1 ASNTVGRGNEQF
TRBV11-2 ASSLFGGREETQY
TRBV13 ASSPRDRDYEQY
TRBV5-6 ASSFGGPSYEQY
TRBV27 ASSFTGREKLF
TRBV7-7 ASSSGTGPSSGNTIY
TRBV7-9 ASSLGVGGETQY
TRBV29-1 SVDGGRGEQY